This T cell receptor (beta chain) was identified during a study of T cells after yellow fever vaccination. This clonotype was counted between two and nine times. The CDR3 is 13 amino acids. Trimming removed 6 bases from V and 5 bases from J; junction bases left unmatched: 5. Germline CDR1 DFQATT, CDR2 SNEGSKA (reference sequence). TCRdb redid the calling of the 5' RACE reads with MiXCR, one entry per CDR3 protein. The data hold 200,000 to 300,000 distinct CDR3 sequences, with 10% to 15% observed a single time. This material consisted of CD4+ T cells sorted from PBMCs, taken 45 days after the yellow fever booster vaccination. The chain couples TRBV20-1 to TRBJ2-3, with 10 bases fitting TRBD2. The origin of this receptor is a man between 25 and 39 years old who received the YFV17D yellow fever vaccine. CDR3 loop: CSAERGGGDTQYF. DNA of the CDR3: TGCAGTGCCGAGCGGGGGGGTGGAGATACGCAGTATTTT.